What follows describes a single TCR beta chain. Its antigen is not known. The source of the sample is a study of PD-L1 blockade in urothelial cancer. Study findings and constraints: At 3 weeks on treatment, tumor-associated clones expanded more with durable benefit.

The CDR3 loop spans 17 amino acids. V dropped 7 bases and J dropped 2; count of bases not matched to a gene: 13. The V gene's germline CDR1 is SGHRS and CDR2 YFSETQ. The repertoire was sequenced with immunoSEQ multiplex PCR; TCRdb's copy has only in-frame clones and lacks some. Seen here are tens of thousands of clones, nearly 90% observed once, and the top ten hold under 9%. J is TRBJ2-1 and V is TRBV5-1; 9 bases map to TRBD2. This TCR was sampled from a man in his sixties with urothelial cancer. Specimen: PBMCs, collected around atezolizumab (anti-PD-L1) treatment. The CDR3 DNA follows: TGCGCCAGCCGTGGGGGAGTAGCGGGGGCCCCCTACAATGAGCAGTTCTTC. Its protein product is CASRGGVAGAPYNEQFF.